This T cell receptor beta chain was found in a study of T cell responses to AZD1222 COVID-19 vaccine. Study at large: Some second doses came at about 4 weeks and others at about 12 weeks; these were pooled.

Comment on this clone: What it binds is unknown.

Whole-study findings and limits: Within unmutated variant regions lay the reported targets of nearly half of spike-specific TCRs. Only 6 or 7 people who got AZD1222 tested seropositive at baseline. Spike-specific TCR breadth rose after two AZD1222 doses, and depth rose as well.

Measured with immunoSEQ multiplex PCR; TCRdb has only the in-frame clones, and not every one. The profile shows roughly 200,000 clones, 70% to 90% of them singletons. The CDR3 loop spans 13 amino acids. V was cut by 6 bases and J by 0 bases, with 6 bases left in between. Per germline, CDR1 SEHNR and CDR2 FQNEAQ (reference sequence). The chain combines TRBV7-9 with TRBJ2-1; perhaps TRBD1 as D (6 bases). This receptor was obtained from an adult in good health. Source: peripheral blood, taken on day 0 of AZD1222 vaccination. Here the CDR3 DNA reads TGTGCCAGCAGGACAGGCTCCTACAATGAGCAGTTCTTC. This sequence encodes CASRTGSYNEQFF.